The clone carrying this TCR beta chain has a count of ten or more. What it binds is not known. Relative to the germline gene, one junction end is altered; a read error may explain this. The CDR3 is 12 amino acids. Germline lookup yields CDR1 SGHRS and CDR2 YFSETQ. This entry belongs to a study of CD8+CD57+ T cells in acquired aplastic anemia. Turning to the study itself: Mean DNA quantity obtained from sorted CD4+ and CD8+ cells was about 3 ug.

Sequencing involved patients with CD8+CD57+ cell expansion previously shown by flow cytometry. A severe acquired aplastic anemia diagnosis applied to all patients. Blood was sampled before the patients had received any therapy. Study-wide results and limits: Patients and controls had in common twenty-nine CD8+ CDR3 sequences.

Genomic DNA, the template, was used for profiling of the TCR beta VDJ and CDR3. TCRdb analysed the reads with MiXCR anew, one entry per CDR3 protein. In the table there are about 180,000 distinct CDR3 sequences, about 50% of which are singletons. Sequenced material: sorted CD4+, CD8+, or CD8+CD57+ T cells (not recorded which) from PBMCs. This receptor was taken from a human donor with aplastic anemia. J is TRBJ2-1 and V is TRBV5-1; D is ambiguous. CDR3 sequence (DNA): TGTGCCAGCAGCTTGGCCACCGGTGAGCAGTTCTTC. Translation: CASSLATGEQFF.